Presented here are 13 T cell receptor beta chains from one specimen sequenced in a study of response to subunit inactivated influenza vaccine. In TCRdb, the RT-PCR reads were re-called with MiXCR into one record per CDR3 protein. The data show around 520,000 distinct CDR3 sequences, with 25% seen just once and about 1.9% held by the top ten. This sample comprised CD4+ T cells sorted from PBMCs, obtained about 5 days after vaccination. The receptors were gathered from a man aged 45 to 65 who received an inactivated influenza vaccine.

This clonotype appeared a few times. The chain links TRBV7-2 to TRBJ1-2; 8 bases line up with TRBD1. V shed 4 bases, J shed 7 bases, and the junction held 5 bases outside the gene matches. The CDR3 consists of 13 residues. Germline values: CDR1 SGHTA, CDR2 FQGNSA. The chain's CDR3 is CASSSQGGSGYTF. For the CDR3, the DNA is TGTGCCAGCAGCTCACAGGGGGGCTCTGGCTACACCTTC.

This chain uses TRBV12-3 or TRBV12-4 with TRBJ2-5; 7 bases are a match to TRBD1. Germline trimming cut 2 bases from V and 5 bases from J; bases unmatched to any gene: 5. CDR3 length: 14 amino acids. CDR3 sequence: CASSLIEGAETQYF. The CDR3 DNA sequence: TGTGCCAGCAGTTTAATTGAGGGGGCGGAGACCCAGTACTTC.

The chain employs TRBV18 and TRBJ2-7; 8 nucleotides align to TRBD2. The CDR3 totals 15 residues. Germline lookup yields CDR1 KGHSH and CDR2 LQKENI. Trimming took 5 bases from V and 7 from J; bases not matched to a gene: 13. The CDR3 spells CASSSSGGASREQYF. The CDR3 region has the DNA TGTGCCAGCTCATCATCCGGGGGGGCCTCTAGGGAGCAGTACTTC.

This clonotype turned up a few times. The V call is TRBV5-1, the J call TRBJ2-3; unclear D gene. V gave up 0 bases and J gave up 4 bases, with 9 bases separating them. The CDR3 loop spans 14 amino acids. Per the germline V gene, CDR1 is SGHRS and CDR2 is YFSETQ. The CDR3 sequence: CASSLEAGADTQYF. The DNA for the CDR3 is TGCGCCAGCAGCTTGGAGGCAGGCGCAGATACGCAGTATTTT.

The chain recombines TRBV5-1 with TRBJ2-1, with TRBD1 matching 7 bases. From germline, CDR1 is SGHRS and CDR2 YFSETQ. Trimming cost V 4 bases and J 13 bases; bases outside gene matches: 8. The CDR3 is made up of 12 amino acids. In DNA, the CDR3 is TGCGCCAGCAGCGAAAACCGGGACAGCCAGTTCTTC. It is translated as CASSENRDSQFF.

The genes are TRBV6-1 and TRBJ1-5; no clear D gene. Trimming took 2 bases from V and 7 from J, leaving 9 bases between them. The CDR3 consists of 13 residues. Germline V gives CDR1 MNHNS, CDR2 SASEGT. The CDR3 sequence is CASSERFVQPQHF. CDR3 nucleotide sequence: TGTGCCAGCAGTGAAAGATTCGTGCAGCCCCAGCATTTT.

This clonotype has just a few counts. The chain carries TRBV6-2 or TRBV6-3 and TRBJ2-1, with TRBD2 identical over 8 bases. The CDR3 length is 15 residues. CDR1 MNHEY and CDR2 SVGEGT come from the germline V gene. V shed 3 bases, J shed 8 bases, and the junction held 9 bases outside the gene matches. The CDR3 DNA follows: TGTGCCAGCAGTTATTTATTAGCGGGGAGGGATGAGCAGTTCTTC. This sequence encodes CASSYLLAGRDEQFF.

The CDR3 DNA reads TGTGCCAGCAGCCCAGGTTTGGGGACCGGGGCCAACGTCCTGACTTTC. Its protein product is CASSPGLGTGANVLTF. V and J are TRBV7-7 and TRBJ2-6, with D possibly called TRBD1 or TRBD2 (5 bases each). The CDR3 contains 16 residues. Germline V gene lookup returns CDR1 SSHAT and CDR2 FNYEAQ (reference sequence). Trimming took 5 bases from V and 4 from J, leaving 15 bases between them.

The chain uses TRBV29-1 and TRBJ1-1; D uncertain. The V end lost 7 bases, the J end lost 7 bases, and 19 bases lay between the germline ends. The CDR3 spans 13 residues. CDR1 is SQVTM and CDR2 is ANQGSEA in the germline V gene. The CDR3 reads CSAWTANSREAFF. CDR3 sequence (DNA): TGCAGCGCATGGACGGCTAACTCCCGTGAAGCTTTCTTT.

This clonotype appeared once. The rearrangement uses TRBV6-2 or TRBV6-3 and TRBJ2-1; the match to TRBD1 covers 12 bases. With 5 bases clipped from V and 8 bases from J, the junction kept 16 bases outside the gene matches. Germline loops: CDR1 MNHEY, CDR2 SVGEGT. The CDR3 covers 18 residues. Here the CDR3 reads CASSRDRGRIAGVDEQFF. CDR3 nucleotide sequence: TGTGCCAGCAGTAGGGACAGGGGGCGAATAGCGGGAGTCGATGAGCAGTTCTTC.

This clonotype has a handful of counts. The chain links TRBV7-2 to TRBJ1-2; D not resolved. Per germline, CDR1 SGHTA and CDR2 FQGNSA. The CDR3 has 14 residues. V was pared by 0 bases and J by 3 bases, with 8 bases between. The CDR3 DNA is TGTGCCAGCAGCTTAGCGCATGGGGACTATGGCTACACCTTC. Translating it yields CASSLAHGDYGYTF.

V is TRBV6-2 or TRBV6-3 and J is TRBJ2-5; the D call may be TRBD1 or TRBD2 (5 bases each). Trimming left V 2 bases short and J 2 bases short, with 30 bases between. The V gene's germline CDR1 is MNHEY and CDR2 SVGEGT. The CDR3 loop spans 21 amino acids. The CDR3 region is CASSYRAAAGIGGRGQETQYF. The CDR3 nucleotides are TGTGCCAGCAGTTACAGGGCTGCGGCCGGAATTGGGGGACGGGGTCAAGAGACCCAGTACTTC.

This clonotype was picked up a small number of times. The chain is built from TRBV12-3 or TRBV12-4 and TRBJ1-1; D is uncertain. The CDR3 runs 15 residues. The V end lost 1 base, the J end lost 0 bases, and 9 bases lay between the germline ends. The CDR3 here is CASSLVNRMNTEAFF. The CDR3 region has the DNA TGTGCCAGCAGTTTAGTAAACCGGATGAACACTGAAGCTTTCTTT.